What follows describes a single T cell receptor beta chain. Its target is not known. These data come from a study of T cells in localized non-small cell lung cancer. Sequencing was performed with immunoSEQ multiplex PCR; in TCRdb, only in-frame clones are kept and a portion is missing. The sample has around 50,000 clones, approximately 86% seen once; the top ten hold less than 20%. Unmatched junction bases numbered 11, after V lost 7 bases and J lost 3 bases. This CDR3 is built from 15 residues. Germline V gene sequence: CDR1 MNHNS, CDR2 SASEGT. Notes on the study in general: One tumor region alone was sequenced, and heterogeneity therefore remains possible. Uninvolved adjacent lung had more T cell clonality than any other tissue, topping tumor.

The rearrangement joins TRBV6-1 to TRBJ2-7, with 8 bases aligning to TRBD1. The sequencing used PBMCs, collected before any cancer treatment. The receptor's source is a female donor with stage II lung adenocarcinoma. This CDR3 reads CASIIAGTGYYEQYF. For the CDR3, the DNA is TGTGCCAGCATTATCGCCGGGACAGGTTACTACGAGCAGTACTTC.